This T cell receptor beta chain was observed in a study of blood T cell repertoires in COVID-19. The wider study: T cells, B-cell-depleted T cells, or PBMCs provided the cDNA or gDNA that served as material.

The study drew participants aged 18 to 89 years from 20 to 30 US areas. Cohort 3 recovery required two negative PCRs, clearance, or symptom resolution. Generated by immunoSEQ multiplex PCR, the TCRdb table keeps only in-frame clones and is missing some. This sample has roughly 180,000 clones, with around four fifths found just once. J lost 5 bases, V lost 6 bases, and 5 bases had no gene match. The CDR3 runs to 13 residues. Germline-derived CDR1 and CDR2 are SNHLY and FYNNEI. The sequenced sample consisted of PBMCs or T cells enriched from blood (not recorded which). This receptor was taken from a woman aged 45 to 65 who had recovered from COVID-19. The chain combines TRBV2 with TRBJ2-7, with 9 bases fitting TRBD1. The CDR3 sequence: CASSRDRVHEQYV. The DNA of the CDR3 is TGTGCCAGCAGCCGGGACAGGGTCCACGAGCAGTACGTC.